This entry features one T cell receptor beta chain sequence. The sample originates from a study of blood T cell repertoires in COVID-19. Study in general: Italy, Spain and the United States were the sources of the convalescent and acute COVID-19 samples.

Authors' data handling: Amplification of reference gene primers was used by the study to estimate nucleated cell counts. Libraries were prepared by immunoSEQ multiplex PCR; TCRdb keeps only in-frame clonotypes and omits some of them. That table furnishes V, J and clone size, whereas the DNA furnished D and trimming. The table includes some 90,000 clones, over 65% detected once. V was shortened by 2 bases and J by 5 bases, with 19 bases between the two germline ends. Germline assignment: CDR1 SGHTA and CDR2 FQGNSA. The CDR3 runs 17 residues. The sample taken for sequencing was peripheral blood. The chain recombines TRBV7-2 with TRBJ1-5; weak D call: TRBD1 (5 bases). The receptor comes from a human donor in a cohort sampled during active COVID-19. CDR3 sequence reads: CASSLSTRTSIDQPQHF. In nucleotides, the CDR3 is TGTGCCAGCAGCTTAAGTACTCGGACAAGTATAGATCAGCCCCAGCATTTT. Supplemented by reference TRBV7-2 and TRBJ1-5, the full variable domain reads GAGVSQSPSNKVTEKGKDVELRCDPISGHTALYWYRQSLGQGLEFLIYFQGNSAPDKSGLPSDRFSAERTGGSVSTLTIQRTQQEDSAVYLCASSLSTRTSIDQPQHFGDGTRLSIL.